These T cell receptor beta chains were read from a single sample in a study of response to subunit inactivated influenza vaccine. MiXCR, applied by TCRdb to the RT-PCR reads, yields one record per CDR3 protein. The sample consists of just over 300,000 distinct CDR3 sequences, roughly 20% of them appearing once. The sample consisted of PBMCs from blood, taken about 20 months after vaccination. The receptors were sampled from a man aged 45-69 years who received an inactivated influenza vaccine. Each CDR3 is given with its conserved first and last residue. Fields, in order: clone size, D gene, CDR3 length, J gene, V gene, CDR3 protein, CDR3 DNA. The D gene is left open where the match is weak. Clone size appears in some rows only: once, few, many, or a class for an expanded clone.

many,-,13,TRBJ1-2,TRBV5-1,CASSSDGSYGYTF,TGCGCCAGCAGCTCGGACGGGAGCTATGGCTACACCTTC
-,-,15,TRBJ1-3,TRBV30,CAWSLDNHGGNTIYF,TGTGCCTGGTCTTTGGACAACCATGGAGGAAACACCATATATTTT
many,TRBD1,17,TRBJ1-2,TRBV4-1,CASSQVTGGASSYGYTF,TGCGCCAGCAGCCAAGTGACAGGGGGCGCGTCTTCCTATGGCTACACCTTC
few,-,12,TRBJ2-5,TRBV7-2,CASSIGLATQYF,TGTGCCAGCAGTATCGGTTTGGCGACCCAGTACTTC
-,-,15,TRBJ2-7,TRBV5-4,CASSLERPPSYEQYF,TGTGCCAGCAGCTTGGAGCGGCCTCCTTCCTACGAGCAGTACTTC
few,-,15,TRBJ1-2,TRBV6-1,CASNPLPGTNYGYTF,TGTGCCAGCAACCCACTGCCAGGCACCAACTATGGCTACACCTTC
-,TRBD2,15,TRBJ2-1,TRBV12-5,CASGLGAGGPNEQFF,TGTGCTAGTGGTTTGGGAGCGGGAGGGCCCAATGAGCAGTTCTTC
-,TRBD2,16,TRBJ2-1,TRBV20-1,CSASRTSGDWVNEQFF,TGCAGTGCTTCCAGGACTAGCGGTGATTGGGTCAATGAGCAGTTCTTC
-,TRBD2,15,TRBJ2-2,TRBV5-5,CASSLRAGGTGELFF,TGTGCCAGCAGCTTGCGAGCGGGGGGTACCGGGGAGCTGTTTTTT
-,TRBD1,15,TRBJ2-7,TRBV5-1,CASSRTGGGIHEQYF,TGCGCCAGCAGCAGGACAGGGGGTGGAATCCACGAGCAGTACTTC
-,TRBD1,13,TRBJ1-1,TRBV6-1,CASSGTGVPEAFF,TGTGCCAGCAGTGGGACAGGGGTACCTGAAGCTTTCTTT
few,TRBD2,14,TRBJ2-5,TRBV28,CASIGGRLGETQYF,TGTGCCAGTATCGGCGGGAGATTGGGAGAGACCCAGTACTTC
-,-,15,TRBJ2-5,TRBV18,CASSPPGPGKETQYF,TGTGCCAGCTCACCACCAGGACCTGGGAAGGAGACCCAGTACTTC
-,-,15,TRBJ1-5,TRBV6-5,CASSYAPPKGQPQHF,TGTGCCAGCAGTTACGCGCCCCCAAAGGGACAGCCCCAGCATTTT
-,TRBD1,16,TRBJ2-3,TRBV4-1,CASSQERQGRTDTQYF,TGCGCCAGCAGCCAAGAAAGACAGGGCCGCACAGATACGCAGTATTTT
many,-,12,TRBJ1-2,TRBV12-3/TRBV12-4,CASSYRFYGYTF,TGTGCCAGCAGTTACAGGTTCTATGGCTACACCTTC
many,-,13,TRBJ1-1,TRBV12-3/TRBV12-4,CASSLRDNTEAFF,TGTGCCAGCAGCCTCAGGGATAACACTGAAGCTTTCTTT
-,-,15,TRBJ1-1,TRBV18,CASSPRQDMNTEAFF,TGTGCCAGCTCACCCCGACAGGATATGAACACTGAAGCTTTCTTT
many,TRBD1,13,TRBJ1-1,TRBV6-2/TRBV6-3,CASSFPDRIEAFF,TGTGCCAGCAGTTTCCCGGACAGGATTGAAGCTTTCTTT
many,-,16,TRBJ2-2,TRBV5-5,CASSGKLGTYTGELFF,TGTGCCAGCAGCGGCAAGCTCGGGACATACACCGGGGAGCTGTTTTTT
-,-,18,TRBJ2-7,TRBV28,CASSPTPLLGHLIYEQYF,TGTGCCAGCAGTCCGACCCCGCTCCTCGGGCACCTTATCTACGAGCAGTACTTC
-,-,17,TRBJ2-7,TRBV5-6,CASSFRRDSILLGEQYF,TGTGCCAGCAGCTTCCGCCGGGACTCCATCCTTCTGGGCGAGCAGTACTTC
few,-,14,TRBJ1-2,TRBV10-3,CATSEAGSRKGYTF,TGTGCCACAAGCGAGGCAGGGAGTAGGAAGGGCTACACCTTC
few,-,14,TRBJ2-2,TRBV12-3/TRBV12-4,CASSLLAFTGELFF,TGTGCCAGCAGTCTGTTGGCGTTCACCGGGGAGCTGTTTTTT
-,-,13,TRBJ2-7,TRBV2,CASRGVGPYEQYF,TGTGCCAGCAGGGGTGTAGGCCCCTACGAGCAGTACTTC
few,-,15,TRBJ1-5,TRBV6-2/TRBV6-3,CASRSGMNSNQPQHF,TGTGCCAGCAGATCAGGAATGAATAGCAATCAGCCCCAGCATTTT
few,-,15,TRBJ1-1,TRBV5-1,CASGRGQPMNTEAFF,TGCGCCAGCGGGAGGGGACAACCGATGAACACTGAAGCTTTCTTT
many,-,11,TRBJ1-3,TRBV29-1,CSVATGNTIYF,TGCAGCGTTGCTACGGGAAACACCATATATTTT
few,-,15,TRBJ1-2,TRBV27,CASSPRDLPFNGYTF,TGTGCCAGCAGTCCCCGGGACCTTCCTTTCAATGGCTACACCTTC
-,-,12,TRBJ2-2,TRBV20-1,CSAQGITGELFF,TGCAGTGCCCAGGGGATCACCGGGGAGCTGTTTTTT
-,-,13,TRBJ1-1,TRBV12-3/TRBV12-4,CASRVGQNTEAFF,TGTGCCAGCAGGGTGGGACAGAACACTGAAGCTTTCTTT
many,-,15,TRBJ1-4,TRBV10-3,CAISESRGQNEKLFF,TGTGCCATCAGTGAGTCAAGGGGCCAGAATGAAAAACTGTTTTTT
few,-,15,TRBJ1-4,TRBV6-1,CASTSSGARFEKLFF,TGTGCCAGCACCTCGTCGGGGGCGCGGTTCGAAAAACTGTTTTTT
-,-,14,TRBJ2-3,TRBV5-1,CASSLRQGDQPQYF,TGCGCCAGCAGCTTGCGGCAGGGTGATCAGCCCCAGTATTTT
few,TRBD1,17,TRBJ1-2,TRBV6-2/TRBV6-3,CASRTIRQGRAKDGYTF,TGTGCCAGCAGGACTATCCGACAGGGGAGGGCAAAAGATGGCTACACCTTC
-,-,14,TRBJ1-2,TRBV5-1,CASSAGTPGLGYTF,TGCGCCAGCAGCGCCGGGACCCCCGGCCTTGGCTACACCTTC
few,-,15,TRBJ1-1,TRBV20-1,CSARSSTTKNTEAFF,TGCAGTGCTAGATCCTCGACGACCAAGAACACTGAAGCTTTCTTT
few,TRBD1,14,TRBJ2-2,TRBV6-2/TRBV6-3,CASRWTGSTGELFF,TGTGCCAGCAGGTGGACAGGGAGCACCGGGGAGCTGTTTTTT
many,-,13,TRBJ2-1,TRBV20-1,CSARQSSYNEQFF,TGCAGTGCTCGACAGAGCTCCTACAATGAGCAGTTCTTC
-,TRBD1,16,TRBJ1-2,TRBV4-1,CASSQRDSLSNYGYTF,TGCGCCAGCAGCCAAAGGGACAGCCTCTCTAACTATGGCTACACCTTC
few,-,11,TRBJ1-2,TRBV28,CASLGRNGYTF,TGTGCCAGCCTAGGACGAAATGGCTACACCTTC
-,TRBD1,14,TRBJ1-1,TRBV19,CASIPLDRSTEAFF,TGTGCCAGTATTCCCCTGGACAGGTCCACTGAAGCTTTCTTT
-,-,14,TRBJ1-1,TRBV28,CASSHYGQYTEAFF,TGTGCCAGCAGTCATTACGGACAGTACACTGAAGCTTTCTTT
-,TRBD2,14,TRBJ2-7,TRBV6-2/TRBV6-3,CASRSGGASYEQYF,TGTGCCAGCAGATCCGGGGGGGCTTCCTACGAGCAGTACTTC
-,-,15,TRBJ1-2,TRBV20-1,CSARDPGLGDYGYTF,TGCAGTGCTAGAGATCCCGGGTTAGGGGACTATGGCTACACCTTC
few,TRBD1,15,TRBJ1-3,TRBV6-2/TRBV6-3,CASRTPGQITNTIYF,TGTGCCAGCAGGACGCCGGGACAGATAACGAACACCATATATTTT
-,-,16,TRBJ1-4,TRBV20-1,CSASHGTQATNEKLFF,TGCAGTGCTAGCCACGGGACACAGGCAACTAATGAAAAACTGTTTTTT